This T cell receptor beta chain was sequenced in a study of T cells in Graves' hyperthyroidism and ophthalmopathy. This clonotype has ten or more counts. What it binds is not known. Study-level findings and limits: The authors' 13 V-J model separated ophthalmopathy from stable hyperthyroidism.

Germline V lookup: CDR1 SGHTA, CDR2 FQGTGA. Trimming removed 1 base at V and 7 bases at J, with 7 bases between. The CDR3 length is 13 residues. TCR beta CDR3 regions were amplified from RNA transcripts. First-round RT-PCR targeting the TCR CDR3 was performed with the HTBI primer set. MiXCR, run by TCRdb on the multiplex PCR reads, gives a single entry per CDR3 protein. Found here are about 700,000 distinct CDR3 sequences, 45% of them singletons; the top ten hold 6.5% to 9%. This sequence originates from an adult man with Graves' disease, either hyperthyroidism or ophthalmopathy (not recorded which). The sequenced sample consisted of peripheral blood or thyroid tissue (not recorded which). This chain connects TRBV7-3 to TRBJ2-2; no clear D. The CDR3 nucleotides read TGTGCCAGCAGCTTAAGTGTAGGCGGGGAGCTGTTTTTT. Amino acids: CASSLSVGGELFF. Looking up the rest from reference TRBV7-3 and TRBJ2-2 gives the full variable domain: GAGVSQTPSNKVTEKGKYVELRCDPISGHTALYWYRQSLGQGPEFLIYFQGTGAADDSGLPNDRFFAVRPEGSVSTLKIQRTERGDSAVYLCASSLSVGGELFFGEGSRLTVL.